Listed here is a single TCR beta chain. Its antigen remains unknown. Between the trimmed V and J ends, which lost 5 bases and 2 bases, there was a span of 15 bases. The V gene's germline CDR1 is SGHVS and CDR2 FQNEAQ. This CDR3 region has 15 residues. The entry originates in a study of CD8 T cells in ankylosing spondylitis. Study results and limitations: As reported, disease-linked clones showed significant enrichment in matched ankylosing spondylitis synovial fluid. Disease-linked clones were CD8+ and relatively rare in peripheral blood. A number of the motif variants had already been described in reactive arthritis synovial fluid and blood.

By quantitative 5'-RACE with molecular barcodes, the TCR beta libraries were made. TCRdb recomputed calls from the 5' RACE reads with MiXCR, one row per CDR3 protein. The table has about 240,000 distinct CDR3 sequences, around 9.2% seen once. Source material: blood, either unsorted or a sorted T cell fraction (not recorded which). The chain is built from TRBV7-8 and TRBJ2-5; D might be TRBD1 or TRBD2, each matching 5 bases. The clonotype was recovered from a male donor with ankylosing spondylitis or in good health (not recorded which). In DNA form, the CDR3 reads TGTGCCAGCAGCCCGAGGGGAGACCAACAAGAGACCCAGTACTTC. This codes for CASSPRGDQQETQYF.